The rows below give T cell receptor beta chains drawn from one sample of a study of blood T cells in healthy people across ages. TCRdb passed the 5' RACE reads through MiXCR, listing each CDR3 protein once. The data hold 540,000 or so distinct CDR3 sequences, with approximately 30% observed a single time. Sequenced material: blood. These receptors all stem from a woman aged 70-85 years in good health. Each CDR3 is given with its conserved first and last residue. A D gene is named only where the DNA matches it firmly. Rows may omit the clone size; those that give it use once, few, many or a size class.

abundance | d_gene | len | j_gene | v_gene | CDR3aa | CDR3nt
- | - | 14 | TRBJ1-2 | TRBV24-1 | CATSEDSRNYGYTF | TGTGCCACCAGTGAAGACAGTCGTAACTATGGCTACACCTTC
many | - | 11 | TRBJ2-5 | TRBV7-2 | CASTRRETQYF | TGTGCCAGCACGAGGCGGGAGACCCAGTACTTC
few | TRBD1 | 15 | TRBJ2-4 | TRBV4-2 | CASSQGGTGRNIQYF | TGTGCCAGCAGCCAAGGTGGGACAGGGCGAAACATTCAGTACTTC
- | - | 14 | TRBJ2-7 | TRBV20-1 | CGARGDDRSPGQYF | TGCGGTGCTAGAGGGGATGACAGGTCCCCCGGGCAGTACTTC
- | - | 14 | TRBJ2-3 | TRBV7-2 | CASSLEGPASAQYF | TGTGCCAGCAGCTTAGAGGGCCCCGCTTCTGCGCAGTATTTT
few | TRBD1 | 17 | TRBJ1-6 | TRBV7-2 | CASSPKTGAVLGSPLHF | TGTGCCAGCAGCCCTAAGACAGGGGCGGTTTTAGGTTCACCCCTCCACTTT
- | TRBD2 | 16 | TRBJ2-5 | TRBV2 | CASSILAGGFPETQYF | TGTGCCAGCAGTATCCTAGCGGGGGGGTTCCCAGAGACCCAGTACTTC
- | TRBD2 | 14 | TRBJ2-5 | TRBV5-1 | CASSPHGLGETQYF | TGCGCCAGCAGCCCCCACGGACTAGGAGAGACCCAGTACTTC
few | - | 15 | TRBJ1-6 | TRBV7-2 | CASSLGPGVNSPLHF | TGTGCCAGCAGCTTGGGGCCAGGGGTAAATTCACCCCTCCACTTT
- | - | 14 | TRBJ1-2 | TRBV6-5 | CASSYSAEPYGYTF | TGTGCCAGCAGTTACTCCGCTGAGCCCTATGGCTACACCTTC
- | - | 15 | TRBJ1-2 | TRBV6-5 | CASSYSAGRGYGYTF | TGTGCCAGCAGTTACTCCGCGGGTAGGGGCTATGGCTACACCTTC
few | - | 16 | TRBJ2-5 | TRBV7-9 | CASSLYQLRGQETQYF | TGTGCCAGCAGCTTATATCAACTGCGGGGCCAAGAGACCCAGTACTTC
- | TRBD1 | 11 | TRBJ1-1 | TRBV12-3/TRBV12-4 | CASSFDRGAFF | TGTGCCAGTAGTTTCGACAGGGGAGCTTTCTTT
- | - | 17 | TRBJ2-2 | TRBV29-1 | CSVEAPNSWTNTGELFF | TGCAGCGTTGAAGCCCCTAACAGCTGGACGAACACCGGGGAGCTGTTTTTT
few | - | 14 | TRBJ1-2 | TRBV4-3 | CASSQGGLNYGYTF | TGCGCCAGCAGCCAAGGAGGCCTTAACTATGGCTACACCTTC
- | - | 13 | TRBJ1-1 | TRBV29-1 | CSAKVRGDTEAFF | TGCAGCGCAAAGGTCCGGGGAGACACTGAAGCTTTCTTT
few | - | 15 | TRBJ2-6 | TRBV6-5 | CASKEGLSGANVLTF | TGTGCCAGCAAGGAGGGACTCTCTGGGGCCAACGTCCTGACTTTC
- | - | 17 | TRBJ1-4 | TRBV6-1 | CASSEAPPEATNEKLFF | TGTGCCAGCAGTGAAGCGCCACCAGAAGCAACTAATGAAAAACTGTTTTTT
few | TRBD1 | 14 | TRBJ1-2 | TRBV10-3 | CAINPDRGLGGYTF | TGTGCCATCAACCCGGACAGGGGGCTAGGTGGCTACACCTTC
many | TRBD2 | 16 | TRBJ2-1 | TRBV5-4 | CASSFIGRLASNEQFF | TGTGCCAGCAGCTTTATAGGGAGACTAGCGTCAAATGAGCAGTTCTTC
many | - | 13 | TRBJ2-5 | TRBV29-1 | CSVTYPGQETQYF | TGCAGCGTGACTTACCCGGGGCAAGAGACCCAGTACTTC
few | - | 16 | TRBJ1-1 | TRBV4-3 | CASSQDDNRGYTEAFF | TGCGCCAGCAGCCAAGATGATAACCGGGGATACACTGAAGCTTTCTTT
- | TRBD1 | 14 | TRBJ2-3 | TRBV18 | CASSEGAFTDTQYF | TGTGCCAGCTCAGAGGGGGCGTTTACAGATACGCAGTATTTT
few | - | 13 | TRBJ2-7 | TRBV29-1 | CSVEVSSARQQYF | TGCAGCGTTGAGGTTTCATCGGCTAGGCAGCAGTACTTC
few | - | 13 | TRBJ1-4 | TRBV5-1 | CASTGQSGEKLFF | TGCGCCAGCACAGGGCAGAGCGGCGAAAAACTGTTTTTT
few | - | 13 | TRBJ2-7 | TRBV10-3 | CAISWTASYEQYF | TGTGCCATCAGCTGGACAGCGTCCTACGAGCAGTACTTC
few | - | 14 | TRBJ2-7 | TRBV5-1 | CASSNLGGPYEQYF | TGCGCCAGCAGCAACCTGGGGGGCCCCTACGAGCAGTACTTC
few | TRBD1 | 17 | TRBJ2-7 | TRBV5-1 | CASTTTPGGQGAYEQYF | TGCGCCAGCACCACCACCCCAGGAGGACAGGGGGCCTACGAGCAGTACTTC
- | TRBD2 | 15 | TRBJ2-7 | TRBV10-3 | CAISRKRGDPYEQYF | TGTGCCATCAGTAGAAAGCGGGGGGACCCCTACGAGCAGTACTTC
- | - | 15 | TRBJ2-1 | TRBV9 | CASSVDGGTYNEQFF | TGTGCCAGCAGCGTAGATGGGGGGACCTACAATGAGCAGTTCTTC